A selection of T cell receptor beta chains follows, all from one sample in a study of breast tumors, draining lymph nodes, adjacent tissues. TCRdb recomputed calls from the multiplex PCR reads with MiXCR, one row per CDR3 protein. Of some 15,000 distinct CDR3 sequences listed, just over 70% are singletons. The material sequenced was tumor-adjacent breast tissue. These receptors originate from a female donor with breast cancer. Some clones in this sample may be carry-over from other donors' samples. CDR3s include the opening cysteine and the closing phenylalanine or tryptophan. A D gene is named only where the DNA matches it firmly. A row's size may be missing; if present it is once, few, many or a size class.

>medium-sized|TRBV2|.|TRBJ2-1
CASSERGTEQFF
TGTGCCAGCAGTGAACGAGGCACTGAGCAGTTCTTC
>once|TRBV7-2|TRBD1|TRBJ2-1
CASSFDRDEQFF
TGTGCCAGCAGCTTCGACAGGGATGAGCAGTTCTTC
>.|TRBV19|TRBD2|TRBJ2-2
CASSSSGLAGGELFF
TGTGCCAGTAGTTCGTCGGGACTAGCCGGCGGGGAGCTGTTTTTT
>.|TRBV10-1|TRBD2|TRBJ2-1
CASSERLAGVLNEQFF
TGCGCCAGCAGTGAACGGCTAGCGGGAGTGTTAAATGAGCAGTTCTTC
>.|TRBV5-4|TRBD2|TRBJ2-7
CASSLGTSAYEQYF
TGTGCCAGCAGCTTAGGGACTAGCGCCTACGAGCAGTACTTC
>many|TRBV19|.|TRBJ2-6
CASSIVRAGANVLTF
TGTGCCAGTAGTATAGTCAGAGCTGGGGCCAACGTCCTGACTTTC
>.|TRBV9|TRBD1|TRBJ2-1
CASSAGQAPAGNEQFF
TGTGCCAGCAGCGCGGGACAGGCTCCGGCGGGCAATGAGCAGTTCTTC
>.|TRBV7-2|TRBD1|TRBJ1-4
CASSARTGRDEKLFF
TGTGCCAGCAGCGCCCGGACAGGGCGGGATGAAAAACTGTTTTTT
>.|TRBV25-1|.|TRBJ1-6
CASSGLPNSPLHF
TGTGCCAGCAGTGGGCTACCGAATTCACCCCTCCACTTT
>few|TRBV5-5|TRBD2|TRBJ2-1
CASSFYLAEEEMAYNEQFF
TGTGCCAGCAGCTTCTACCTAGCGGAGGAGGAAATGGCCTACAATGAGCAGTTCTTC
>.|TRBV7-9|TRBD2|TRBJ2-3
CATSIAGGTDTQYF
TGTGCCACTTCAATAGCGGGGGGCACAGATACGCAGTATTTT
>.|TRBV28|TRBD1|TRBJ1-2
CASSLGTGVYGYTF
TGTGCCAGCAGTTTAGGAACAGGGGTTTACGGCTACACCTTC
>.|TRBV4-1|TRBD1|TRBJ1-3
CASSQPRDREGVGNTIYF
TGCGCCAGCAGCCAACCCCGGGACAGGGAGGGAGTGGGAAACACCATATATTTT
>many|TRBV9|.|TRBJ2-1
CASSRTGRETYNEQFF
TGTGCCAGCAGTAGGACAGGGAGGGAGACCTACAATGAGCAGTTCTTC
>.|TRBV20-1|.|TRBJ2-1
CSANIYNEQFF
TGCAGTGCAAATATTTACAATGAGCAGTTCTTC
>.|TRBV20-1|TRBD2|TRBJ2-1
CSARILAGVVNEQFF
TGCAGTGCTAGAATACTAGCGGGAGTTGTAAATGAGCAGTTCTTC
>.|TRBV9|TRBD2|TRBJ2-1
CASSALSSGSSYNEQFF
TGTGCCAGCAGCGCCCTATCTAGCGGGAGCTCCTACAATGAGCAGTTCTTC
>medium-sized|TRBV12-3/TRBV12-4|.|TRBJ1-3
CASKQGQYSGNTIYF
TGTGCCAGCAAACAAGGGCAGTACTCTGGAAACACCATATATTTT
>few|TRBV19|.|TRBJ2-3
CASSDRTSAVTQYF
TGTGCCAGTAGTGATCGGACAAGCGCTGTTACGCAGTATTTT
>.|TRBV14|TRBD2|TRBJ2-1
CASSQGTPSGYNEQFF
TGTGCCAGCAGCCAGGGCACCCCTAGCGGATACAATGAGCAGTTCTTC
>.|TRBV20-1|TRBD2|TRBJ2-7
CSARDPGRAYEQYF
TGCAGTGCTAGAGACCCGGGGAGGGCCTACGAGCAGTACTTC
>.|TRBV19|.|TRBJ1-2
CASSFNGQTYGYTF
TGTGCCAGTAGTTTCAATGGGCAGACCTATGGCTACACCTTC
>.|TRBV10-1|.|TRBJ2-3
CASSGVGTDTQYF
TGCGCCAGCAGTGGCGTAGGGACAGATACGCAGTATTTT
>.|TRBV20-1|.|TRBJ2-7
CSARGAYEQYF
TGCAGTGCTAGAGGCGCATACGAGCAGTACTTC
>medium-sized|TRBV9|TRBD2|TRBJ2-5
CASSVDSGAGETQYF
TGTGCCAGCAGCGTAGACAGCGGGGCGGGGGAGACCCAGTACTTC
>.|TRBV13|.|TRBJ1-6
CASSLNSSPLHF
TGTGCCAGCAGCTTAAACTCGTCGCCCCTCCACTTT
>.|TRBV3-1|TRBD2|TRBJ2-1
CASGQEGLAGGPRAEQFF
TGTGCCAGCGGCCAAGAGGGACTAGCGGGAGGGCCTAGAGCTGAGCAGTTCTTC
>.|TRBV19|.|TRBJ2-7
CASSGLGSYEQYF
TGTGCCAGTAGCGGGTTGGGCTCCTACGAGCAGTACTTC
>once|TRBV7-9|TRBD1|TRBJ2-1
CASSLALGQFFNEQFF
TGTGCCAGCAGCTTAGCGTTGGGACAGTTCTTCAATGAGCAGTTCTTC
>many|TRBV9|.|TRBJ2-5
CASSVDPPGTQYF
TGTGCCAGCAGCGTAGACCCTCCCGGGACCCAGTACTTC
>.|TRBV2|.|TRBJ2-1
CASSLAKAREQFF
TGTGCCAGCAGCCTAGCGAAAGCGAGGGAGCAGTTCTTC
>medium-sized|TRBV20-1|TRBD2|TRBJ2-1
CSAGLAGVAEQFF
TGCAGTGCTGGGCTAGCGGGAGTGGCTGAGCAGTTCTTC
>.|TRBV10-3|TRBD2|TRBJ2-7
CAISENTDQGGEYF
TGTGCCATCAGTGAGAACACTGACCAGGGAGGGGAGTACTTC
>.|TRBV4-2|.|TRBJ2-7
CASSHTDKYEQYF
TGTGCCAGCAGCCATACTGACAAGTACGAGCAGTACTTC
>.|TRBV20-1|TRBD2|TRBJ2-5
CSARNSGREGETQYF
TGCAGTGCTAGAAACAGCGGGAGGGAGGGGGAGACCCAGTACTTC
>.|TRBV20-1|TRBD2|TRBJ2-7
CSARAVSGRGEQYF
TGCAGTGCTAGAGCGGTTAGCGGGAGGGGCGAGCAGTACTTC
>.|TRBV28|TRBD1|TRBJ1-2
CASSRIHRGNYGYTF
TGTGCCAGCAGTCGTATCCACAGGGGTAACTATGGCTACACCTTC
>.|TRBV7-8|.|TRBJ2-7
CASSIAGGRSYEQYF
TGTGCCAGCAGCATCGCTGGGGGTCGGTCCTACGAGCAGTACTTC
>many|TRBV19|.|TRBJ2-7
CASSPNGLEQYF
TGTGCCAGTAGTCCTAACGGCCTGGAGCAGTACTTC
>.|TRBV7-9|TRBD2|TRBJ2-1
CASSLTGLAGVNEQFF
TGTGCCAGCAGCTTAACCGGACTAGCGGGAGTTAATGAGCAGTTCTTC
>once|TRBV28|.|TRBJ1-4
CASSPGSSTNEKLFF
TGTGCCAGCAGTCCGGGGAGCTCAACAAATGAAAAACTGTTTTTT
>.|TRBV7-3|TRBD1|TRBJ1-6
CASSPTGRNSPLHF
TGTGCCAGCAGCCCGACAGGGAGGAATTCACCCCTCCACTTT
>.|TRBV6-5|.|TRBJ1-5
CASSYSSPGDNQPQHF
TGTGCCAGCAGTTACTCATCCCCTGGGGATAATCAGCCCCAGCATTTT
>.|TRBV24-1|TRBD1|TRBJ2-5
CATSDPGQGAGETQYF
TGTGCCACCAGTGATCCAGGACAGGGGGCTGGTGAGACCCAGTACTTC
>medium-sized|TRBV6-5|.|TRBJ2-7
CASSPTGPGNYEQYF
TGTGCCAGCAGCCCCACGGGTCCCGGAAACTACGAGCAGTACTTC
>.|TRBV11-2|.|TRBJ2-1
CASSSRLYNEQFF
TGTGCCAGCAGTTCGCGACTGTACAATGAGCAGTTCTTC
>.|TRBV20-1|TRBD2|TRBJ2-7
CSARVIVAGNEQYF
TGCAGTGCTAGAGTAATAGTAGCGGGAAACGAGCAGTACTTC
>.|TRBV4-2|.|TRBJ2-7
CASSETVAGYEQYF
TGTGCCAGCAGCGAAACGGTTGCGGGCTACGAGCAGTACTTC
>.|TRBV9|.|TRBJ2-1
CASSVDPAHNEQFF
TGTGCCAGCAGCGTAGATCCAGCTCATAATGAGCAGTTCTTC
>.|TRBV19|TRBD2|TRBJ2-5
CASSIGGTSGGQETQYF
TGTGCCAGTAGTATAGGCGGGACTAGCGGAGGACAAGAGACCCAGTACTTC
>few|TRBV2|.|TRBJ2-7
CASSPTKTYEQYF
TGTGCCAGCAGTCCTACTAAAACCTACGAGCAGTACTTC
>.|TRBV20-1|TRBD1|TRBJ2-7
CSARNDRGSSYEQYF
TGCAGTGCTAGAAATGACAGGGGGAGCTCCTACGAGCAGTACTTC
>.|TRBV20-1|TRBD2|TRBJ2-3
CSAREDLAGPDTQYF
TGCAGTGCTAGAGAGGACCTAGCGGGACCAGATACGCAGTATTTT
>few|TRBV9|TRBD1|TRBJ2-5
CASSAGTEETQYF
TGTGCCAGCAGCGCCGGGACAGAAGAGACCCAGTACTTC
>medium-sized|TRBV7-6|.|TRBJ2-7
CASSLVADGGDEQYF
TGTGCCAGCAGCTTAGTAGCTGACGGAGGAGACGAGCAGTACTTC
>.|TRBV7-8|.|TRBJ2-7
CASSLASRGVSYEQYF
TGTGCCAGCAGCTTAGCGAGCAGGGGAGTCTCCTACGAGCAGTACTTC
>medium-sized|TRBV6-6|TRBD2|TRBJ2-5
CASRERGGAVKTQYF
TGTGCCAGCAGGGAACGGGGAGGGGCGGTAAAGACCCAGTACTTC
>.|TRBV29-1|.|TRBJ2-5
CSVVGGYQEAQYF
TGCAGCGTTGTAGGCGGGTACCAAGAGGCCCAGTACTTC
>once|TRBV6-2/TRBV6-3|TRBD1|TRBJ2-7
CASRPTGLYEQYF
TGTGCCAGCAGACCGACAGGGTTATACGAGCAGTACTTC
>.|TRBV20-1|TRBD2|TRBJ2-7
CSASGEGHYEQYF
TGCAGTGCTAGTGGGGAGGGCCACTACGAGCAGTACTTC